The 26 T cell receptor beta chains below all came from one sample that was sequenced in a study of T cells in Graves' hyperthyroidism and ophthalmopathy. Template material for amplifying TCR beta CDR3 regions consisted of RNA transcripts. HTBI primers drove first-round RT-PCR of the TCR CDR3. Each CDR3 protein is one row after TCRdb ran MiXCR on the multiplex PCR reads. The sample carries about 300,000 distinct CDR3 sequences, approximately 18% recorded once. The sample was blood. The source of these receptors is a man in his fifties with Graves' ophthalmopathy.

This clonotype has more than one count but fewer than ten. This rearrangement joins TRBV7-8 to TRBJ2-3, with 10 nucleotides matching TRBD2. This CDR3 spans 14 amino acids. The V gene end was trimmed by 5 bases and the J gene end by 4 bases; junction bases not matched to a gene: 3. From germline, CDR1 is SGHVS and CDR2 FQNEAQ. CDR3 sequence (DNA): TGTGCCAGCAGCCCTAGCGGGAGCGCAGATACGCAGTATTTT. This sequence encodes CASSPSGSADTQYF.

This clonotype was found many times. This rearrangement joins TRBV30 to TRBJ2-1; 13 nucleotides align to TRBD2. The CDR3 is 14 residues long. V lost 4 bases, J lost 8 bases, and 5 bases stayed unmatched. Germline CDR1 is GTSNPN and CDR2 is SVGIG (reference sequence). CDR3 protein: CAWTGLAGRHEQFF. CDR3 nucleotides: TGTGCCTGGACGGGACTAGCGGGACGCCATGAGCAGTTCTTC.

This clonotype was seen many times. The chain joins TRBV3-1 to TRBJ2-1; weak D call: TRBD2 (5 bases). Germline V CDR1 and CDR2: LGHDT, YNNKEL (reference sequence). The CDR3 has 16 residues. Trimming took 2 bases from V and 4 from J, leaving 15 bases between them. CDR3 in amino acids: CASSQRGGRGYNEQFF. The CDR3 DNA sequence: TGTGCCAGCAGCCAAAGAGGAGGAAGAGGATACAATGAGCAGTTCTTC.

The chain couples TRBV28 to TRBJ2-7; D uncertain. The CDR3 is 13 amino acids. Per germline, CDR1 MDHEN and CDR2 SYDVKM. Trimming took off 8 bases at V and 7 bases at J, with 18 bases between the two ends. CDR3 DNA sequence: TGTGCCAGCTGCATGGGCCTGCAGGTGGAGCAGTACTTC. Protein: CASCMGLQVEQYF.

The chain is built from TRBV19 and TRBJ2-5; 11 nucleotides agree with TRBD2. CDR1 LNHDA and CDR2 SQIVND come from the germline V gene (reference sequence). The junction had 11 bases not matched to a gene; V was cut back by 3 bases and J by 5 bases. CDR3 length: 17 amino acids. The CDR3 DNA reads TGTGCCAGTAGTATCCCCGGGACTAGCGGACCGCGGGAGACCCAGTACTTC. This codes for CASSIPGTSGPRETQYF.

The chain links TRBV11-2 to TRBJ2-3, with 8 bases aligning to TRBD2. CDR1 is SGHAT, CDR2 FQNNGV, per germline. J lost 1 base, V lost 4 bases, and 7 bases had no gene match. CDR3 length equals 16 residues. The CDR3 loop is CASSSSGGLRTDTQYF. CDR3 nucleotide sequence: TGTGCCAGCAGCTCCAGCGGGGGTCTCCGCACAGATACGCAGTATTTT.

CDR3 bases: TGTGCCAGCAGCCAAGCCGGGACAGGGGCCTACGAGCAGTACTTC. Translated, it gives CASSQAGTGAYEQYF. The chain joins TRBV3-1 to TRBJ2-7; 10 bases are a match to TRBD1. Germline CDR1 LGHDT, CDR2 YNNKEL (reference sequence). CDR3 size: 15 residues. V gave up 1 base and J gave up 2 bases; unmatched junction bases: 2.

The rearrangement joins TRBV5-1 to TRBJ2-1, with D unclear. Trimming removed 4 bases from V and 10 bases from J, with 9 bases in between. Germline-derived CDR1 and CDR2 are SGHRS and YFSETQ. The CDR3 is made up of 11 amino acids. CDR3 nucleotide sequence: TGCGCCAGCAGCCAGGATAGAGAGCAGTTCTTC. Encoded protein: CASSQDREQFF.

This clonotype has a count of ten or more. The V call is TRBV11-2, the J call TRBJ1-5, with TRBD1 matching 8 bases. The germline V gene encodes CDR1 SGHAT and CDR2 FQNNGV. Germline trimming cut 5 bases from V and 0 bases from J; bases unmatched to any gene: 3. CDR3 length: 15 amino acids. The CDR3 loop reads CASSPGQGSNQPQHF. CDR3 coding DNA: TGTGCCAGCAGCCCTGGACAGGGTAGCAATCAGCCCCAGCATTTT.

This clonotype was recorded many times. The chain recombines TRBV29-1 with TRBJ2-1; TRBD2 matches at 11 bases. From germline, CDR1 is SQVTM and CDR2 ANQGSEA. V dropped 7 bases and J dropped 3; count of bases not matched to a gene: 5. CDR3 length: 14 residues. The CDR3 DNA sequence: TGCAGCGCTACGGGACTAGCGGACTACAATGAGCAGTTCTTC. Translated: CSATGLADYNEQFF.

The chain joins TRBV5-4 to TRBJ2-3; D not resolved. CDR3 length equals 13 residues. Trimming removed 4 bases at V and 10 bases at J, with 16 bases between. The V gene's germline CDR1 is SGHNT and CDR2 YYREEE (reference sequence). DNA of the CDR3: TGTGCCAGCAGCGTAGACCCGGTTTTCGCGCAGTATTTT. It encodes CASSVDPVFAQYF.

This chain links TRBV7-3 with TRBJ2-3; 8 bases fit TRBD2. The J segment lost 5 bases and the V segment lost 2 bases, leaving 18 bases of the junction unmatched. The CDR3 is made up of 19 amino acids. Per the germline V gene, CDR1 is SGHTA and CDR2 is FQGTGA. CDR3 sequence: CASSLRASGQPQMRDTQYF. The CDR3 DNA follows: TGTGCCAGCAGCTTACGGGCTAGCGGGCAACCTCAGATGAGAGATACGCAGTATTTT.

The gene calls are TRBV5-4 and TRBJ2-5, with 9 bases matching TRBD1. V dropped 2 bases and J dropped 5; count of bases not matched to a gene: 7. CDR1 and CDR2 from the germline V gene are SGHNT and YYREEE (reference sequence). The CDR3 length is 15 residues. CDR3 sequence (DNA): TGTGCCAGCAGCTTCGACAGGGGGAGGATGGAGACCCAGTACTTC. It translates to CASSFDRGRMETQYF.

CDR3 amino acids: CASRLLAGGGNEQFF. The CDR3 DNA follows: TGTGCCAGCAGATTACTAGCGGGAGGAGGAAATGAGCAGTTCTTC. V and J are TRBV11-2 and TRBJ2-1; 12 bases fit TRBD2. The germline V gene has CDR1 SGHAT and CDR2 FQNNGV. The V and J ends lost 6 bases and 7 bases, in that order; junction bases with no gene match: 7. The CDR3 covers 15 residues.

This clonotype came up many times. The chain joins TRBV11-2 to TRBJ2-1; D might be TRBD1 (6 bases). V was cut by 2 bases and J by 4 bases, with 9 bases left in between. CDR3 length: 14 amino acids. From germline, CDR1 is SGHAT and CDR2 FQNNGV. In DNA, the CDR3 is TGTGCCAGCAGCTTAAAAAGGGGGTACAATGAGCAGTTCTTC. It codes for CASSLKRGYNEQFF.

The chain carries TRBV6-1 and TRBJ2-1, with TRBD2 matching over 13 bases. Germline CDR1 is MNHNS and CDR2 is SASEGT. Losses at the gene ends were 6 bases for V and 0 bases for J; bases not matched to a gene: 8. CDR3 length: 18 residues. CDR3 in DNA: TGTGCCAGCAGACAAAGACTAGCGGGAGGCCCCTCCTACAATGAGCAGTTCTTC. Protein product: CASRQRLAGGPSYNEQFF.

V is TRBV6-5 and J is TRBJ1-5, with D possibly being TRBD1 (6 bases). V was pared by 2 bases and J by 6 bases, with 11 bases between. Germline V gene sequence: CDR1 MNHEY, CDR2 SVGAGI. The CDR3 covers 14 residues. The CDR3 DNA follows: TGTGCCAGCAGTTACGAAGGGGGGAGTCAGCCCCAGCATTTT. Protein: CASSYEGGSQPQHF.

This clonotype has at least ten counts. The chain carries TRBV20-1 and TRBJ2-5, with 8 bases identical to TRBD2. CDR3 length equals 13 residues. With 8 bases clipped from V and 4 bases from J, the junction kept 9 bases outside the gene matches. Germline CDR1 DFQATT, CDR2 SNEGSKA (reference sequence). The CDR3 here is CSSGAGVRETQYF. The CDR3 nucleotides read TGCAGTTCCGGAGCGGGAGTAAGAGAGACCCAGTACTTC.

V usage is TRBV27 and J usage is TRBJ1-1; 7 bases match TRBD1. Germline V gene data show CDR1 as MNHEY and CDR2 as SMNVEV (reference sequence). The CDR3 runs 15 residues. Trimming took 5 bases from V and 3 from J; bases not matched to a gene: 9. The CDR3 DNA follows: TGTGCCAGCAGTCGGTACTCCACAGGGGACACTGAAGCTTTCTTT. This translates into CASSRYSTGDTEAFF.

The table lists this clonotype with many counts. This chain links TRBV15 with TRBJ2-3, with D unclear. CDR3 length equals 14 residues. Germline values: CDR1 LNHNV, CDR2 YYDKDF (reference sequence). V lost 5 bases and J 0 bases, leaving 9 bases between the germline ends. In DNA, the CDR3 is TGTGCCACCAGCTGGGCGGCTAGCACAGATACGCAGTATTTT. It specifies CATSWAASTDTQYF. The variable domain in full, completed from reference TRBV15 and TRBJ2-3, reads DAMVIQNPRYQVTQFGKPVTLSCSQTLNHNVMYWYQQKSSQAPKLLFHYYDKDFNNEADTPDNFQSRRPNTSFCFLDIRSPGLGDTAMYLCATSWAASTDTQYFGPGTRLTVL.

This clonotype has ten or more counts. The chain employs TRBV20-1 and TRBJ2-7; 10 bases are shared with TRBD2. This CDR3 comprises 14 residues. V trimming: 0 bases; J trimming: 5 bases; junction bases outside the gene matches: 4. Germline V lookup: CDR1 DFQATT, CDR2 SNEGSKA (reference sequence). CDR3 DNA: TGCAGTGCTAGAGAAACTAGCGGGATCCACGAGCAGTACTTC. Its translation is CSARETSGIHEQYF.

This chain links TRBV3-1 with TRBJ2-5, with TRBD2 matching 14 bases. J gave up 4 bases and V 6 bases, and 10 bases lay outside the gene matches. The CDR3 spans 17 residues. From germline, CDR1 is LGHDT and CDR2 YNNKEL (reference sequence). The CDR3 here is CASRPGLAGDQRETQYF. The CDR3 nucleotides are TGTGCCAGCAGGCCGGGACTAGCGGGAGACCAACGAGAGACCCAGTACTTC.

The CDR3 sequence: CASSVSGSWNTGELFF. The CDR3, as DNA: TGTGCCAGCAGCGTATCCGGGAGCTGGAACACCGGGGAGCTGTTTTTT. The rearrangement joins TRBV9 to TRBJ2-2, with D tentatively TRBD2 (6 bases). Trimming took off 1 base at V and 1 base at J, with 11 bases between the two ends. From germline, CDR1 is SGDLS and CDR2 YYNGEE. This CDR3 is 16 amino acids long.

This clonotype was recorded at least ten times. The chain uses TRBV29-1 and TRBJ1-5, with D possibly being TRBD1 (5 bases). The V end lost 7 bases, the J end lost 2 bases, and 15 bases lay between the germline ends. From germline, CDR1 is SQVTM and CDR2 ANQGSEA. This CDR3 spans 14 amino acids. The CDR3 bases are TGCAGCGCCTCCTCGGGGGAGCGCAATCAGCCCCAGCATTTT. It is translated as CSASSGERNQPQHF.

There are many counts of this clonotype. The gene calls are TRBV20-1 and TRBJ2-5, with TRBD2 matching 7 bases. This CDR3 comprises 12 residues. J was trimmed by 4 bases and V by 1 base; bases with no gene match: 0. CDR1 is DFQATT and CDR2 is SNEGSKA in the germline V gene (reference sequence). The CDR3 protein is CSARGGGETQYF. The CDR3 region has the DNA TGCAGTGCTAGAGGGGGGGGAGAGACCCAGTACTTC.

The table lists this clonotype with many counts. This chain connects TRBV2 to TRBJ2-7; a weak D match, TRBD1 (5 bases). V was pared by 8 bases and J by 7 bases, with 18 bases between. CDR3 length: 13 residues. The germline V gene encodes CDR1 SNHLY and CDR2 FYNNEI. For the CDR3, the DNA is TGTGCCAGCGATGGGGTGGACAAGGGGGAGCAGTACTTC. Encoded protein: CASDGVDKGEQYF.